The entry below describes one TCR beta chain. What this receptor recognizes is not known. Base qualities are missing; no much larger clone stands one base away. What the time point label conveys for this sample: cycle 4 day 1 (C4D1), after more than five weeks of nivolumab. Relapse after autologous stem cell transplantation had occurred in all trial patients, and cohorts A, B and C were distinguished by prior brentuximab vedotin exposure. A Miltenyi CD8+ T cell isolation kit was used for magnetic negative selection to purify CD8+ T cells from thawed PBMCs. The trial cohort comprised 56 patients with relapsed/refractory classical Hodgkin lymphoma whose best overall responses were complete response, partial response or progressive disease. In the multi-cohort phase II CheckMate 205 trial, trial patients received single-agent nivolumab. An independent review committee assessed best overall response using the 2007 International Working Group response criteria. Trial PBMCs were obtained immediately prior to nivolumab initiation (C1D1) and on therapy at cycle 2 day 1 and cycle 4 day 1. After peripheral blood was drawn into 8 mL Vacutainer Cell Preparation Tubes, PBMCs were isolated by centrifugation and then cryopreserved. Purified CD4+ and CD8+ fractions were prepared only for cases where an additional PBMC sample was available. On LS columns in a quadroMACS separator, the magnetically labelled cells were depleted, and the flow-through was collected as the purified fraction.

The data were taken from a study of PD-1 blockade in classical Hodgkin lymphoma (dated by TCRdb to about 2020). Context from the whole study: Nivolumab dosing was 3 mg/kg intravenously every 2 weeks, continuing until either disease progression or unacceptable toxicity. The study used CyTOF and TCR beta sequencing to define a peripheral blood immune signature of response to PD-1 blockade in classical Hodgkin lymphoma.

Looking up the germline V gene yields CDR1 MNHEY and CDR2 SVGAGI. V drops 6 bases and J drops 2 bases, leaving 14 bases in between. The CDR3 contains 15 residues, cysteine and phenylalanine counted. The sequence is cut down to CDR3 DNA, 45 bases in frame from base 1. What the work shows at the level of the full study, not this receptor alone: Among trial patients, those achieving complete response had baseline diversity similar to that of newly diagnosed patients, while diversity was significantly lower in partial responders and progressors. By C4D1, a significant rise was seen in CD4+ TCR diversity but not in CD8+ TCR diversity (p=0.0027 vs p=0.16), and the rise was most apparent among complete responders (p=0.02). Baseline TCR diversity was reported to be lower in newly diagnosed patients than in healthy donors, and even lower in relapsed/refractory patients. The study was restricted to a single clinical trial cohort, and the causes of repertoire differences, possibly disease activity or prior therapy, were left undefined. Lower diversity was observed in patients in whom nivolumab was started less than 1 year after ASCT, and these patients were excluded from later analyses so that confounding by immune reconstitution would be avoided.

Genomic DNA was isolated using the Qiagen DNeasy kit from unsorted PBMCs as well as from negatively selected CD4+ and CD8+ fractions. TCR beta CDR3 regions were subjected to amplification by immunoSEQ multiplex PCR with primers that anneal to V and J segments. A synthetic immune receptor repertoire was used to minimize amplification bias, and any remaining bias was removed computationally after sequencing. The study's processing was this. Custom Python scripts were used to quantify repertoire diversity as the Shannon entropy index. Unsorted, CD4+ and CD8+ repertoires were examined separately, except in combined analyses, for which CD4+ and CD8+ sequences were merged in silico. A clone was considered expanded if an increase in frequency of at least 2-fold after treatment relative to C1D1 was found, and a pseudocount of 0.5 was applied to clones undetected at baseline. Singleton clones were defined as clones with 0 or 1 copy at C1D1, and non-singleton clones were defined as clones with 2 or more copies. Clones expanded in unsorted samples were annotated as CD4+, CD8+ or unknown by matching protein sequences in sorted samples from the same patient. Wilcoxon tests on paired samples were used to test changes in diversity from C1D1 to C4D1. Here the immuneACCESS table is served through TCRdb, limited to in-frame sequences with V and J called. Missing clones are a known gap in these copies; in checked studies unresolved V genes cover under half, and the rest lacks a known reason. D and trimming come from the DNA, and the V and J calls and clone size come from that table. For this sample there are approximately 7,600 clones; approximately 80% appear just once. About 30% of the sample comes from the top ten.

This sample comprised CD8+ T cells from blood, obtained before the fourth cycle of nivolumab. The receptor was isolated from a human donor with classical Hodgkin lymphoma. In this chain, TRBV6-5 is recombined with TRBJ2-1; the D region is possibly TRBD1 or TRBD2, each matching across 5 bases. The DNA sequence is as follows: TGTGCCAGCAGACCCGGGACCGCGCCCTACAATGAGCAGTTCTTC. Its translation reads: CASRPGTAPYNEQFF.